This T cell receptor (beta chain) was observed in a study of cytomegalovirus exposure and HLA in healthy donors. Germline lookup yields CDR1 SGHDT and CDR2 YYEEEE. The CDR3 is 14 amino acids. V lost 4 bases, J lost 6 bases, and 13 bases lay in between. 13 Jbeta primers and 60 Vbeta primers were used for the PCR. Measured with immunoSEQ multiplex PCR; TCRdb has only the in-frame clones, and not every one. The data show 150,000 to 200,000 clones, with 75% to 90% seen just once and around 1.8% held by the top ten. This sequence originates from a woman younger than 30 in good health and CMV-seronegative. The sample was PBMCs. The V and J genes are TRBV5-6 and TRBJ1-4, with D possibly being TRBD1 (6 bases). The CDR3 protein is CASSQGRGYEKLFF. As DNA, the CDR3 is TGTGCCAGCAGCCAGGGGAGGGGGTATGAAAAACTGTTTTTT.